This T cell receptor beta chain was observed in a study of breast tumors, draining lymph nodes, adjacent tissues. This clonotype was recorded many times. Samples came from axillary lymph nodes draining the breast cancer. V was cut by 3 bases and J by 7 bases, with 3 bases left in between. Germline lookup yields CDR1 MNHNS and CDR2 SASEGT. CDR3 length equals 10 residues. One entry per CDR3 protein results from TCRdb running MiXCR on the multiplex PCR reads. The table includes around 300,000 distinct CDR3 sequences, about 30% detected once. The TCR was taken from a female donor with breast cancer. Some clones in this sample may be carry-over from other donors' samples. The rearrangement joins TRBV6-1 to TRBJ2-5, with D unclear. Specimen: axillary lymph node tissue. DNA of the CDR3: TGTGCCAGCAGTGAGAGGACCCAGTACTTC. Protein product: CASSERTQYF.